The rows below give T cell receptor beta chains drawn from one sample of a study of spatial heterogeneity in lung cancer. TCRdb reprocessed the 5' RACE reads via MiXCR and lists one record per CDR3 protein. In the table there are 9,500 to 14,000 distinct CDR3 sequences, 13% to 15% of which are singletons. This material consisted of lung tumor tissue, taken at surgery. The receptors were gathered from a male donor with early-stage non-small cell lung cancer. CDR3s include the opening cysteine and the closing phenylalanine or tryptophan. The order of the fields is V gene, D gene, J gene, clone size, CDR3 DNA, CDR3 protein. D genes are given only for firm matches. Size values are once, few and many counts, or a class for expanded clones, and some rows have none.

TRBV6-1	.	TRBJ1-6	many	TGTGCCAGCAGTGAAGATCTCTACAGGGCGAATAATTCACCCCTCCACTTT	CASSEDLYRANNSPLHF
TRBV5-1	.	TRBJ1-2	many	TGCGCCAGCAGCTTGGAGGACGGTAACTATGGCTACACCTTC	CASSLEDGNYGYTF
TRBV28	TRBD1	TRBJ2-1	.	TGTGCCAGCAGTAGATGGACAGGGGGAAGTAGCACTGAGCAGTTCTTC	CASSRWTGGSSTEQFF
TRBV12-3/TRBV12-4	.	TRBJ1-2	medium-sized	TGTGCCAGCACCCTAATAACGGGGGGCAACTATGGCTACACCTTC	CASTLITGGNYGYTF
TRBV6-2/TRBV6-3	.	TRBJ2-1	.	TGTGCCAGCAGTTGGGACTGGGGTGAGCAGTTCTTC	CASSWDWGEQFF
TRBV7-3	.	TRBJ2-3	.	TGTGCCAGCAGCTTATCTCGTTGGGGGGATACGCAGTATTTT	CASSLSRWGDTQYF
TRBV3-1	TRBD2	TRBJ2-1	few	TGTGCCAGCAGCCCGCCCGGGACTAGCGGGAGGGCTCGCCCCCAGTTCTTC	CASSPPGTSGRARPQFF
TRBV7-2	TRBD2	TRBJ2-2	many	TGTGCCAGCAGCTTAGCCCAGCGGGGGAACACCGGGGAGCTGTTTTTT	CASSLAQRGNTGELFF
TRBV3-2	.	TRBJ2-7	.	TGTGCCAGCACCCGTCCGCGCCGGGGGGCAGACCTTCATCCCTACGAGCAGTACTTC	CASTRPRRGADLHPYEQYF
TRBV6-2/TRBV6-3	.	TRBJ1-6	many	TGTGCCAGCAGTTACGGGGTAGCGGGAGTGAATTCACCCCTCCACTTT	CASSYGVAGVNSPLHF
TRBV10-2	.	TRBJ2-7	.	TGCGCCAGCAGTGAGACCGTGTTCGAGCAGTACTTC	CASSETVFEQYF
TRBV12-3/TRBV12-4	.	TRBJ2-7	.	TGTGCCAGCAGAACCGACTACGAGCAGTACTTC	CASRTDYEQYF
TRBV11-3	.	TRBJ2-1	many	TGTGCCAGCAGCTACGGGGCCGGGGAGCAGTTCTTC	CASSYGAGEQFF
TRBV7-9	.	TRBJ2-7	many	TGTGCCAGCAGCTCCTCGGGGTACGAGCAGTACTTC	CASSSSGYEQYF
TRBV27	.	TRBJ1-6	many	TGTGCCAGCAGTTCGAGTCCCGTGGGGGATTCACCCCTCCACTTT	CASSSSPVGDSPLHF
TRBV7-9	.	TRBJ2-2	many	TGTGCCAGCAGCTTAGAGGGGTCCGGGGAGCTGTTTTTT	CASSLEGSGELFF
TRBV7-2	TRBD2	TRBJ2-7	medium-sized	TGTGCCAGCTCTTCGGGACTACAATCCTACGAGCAGTACTTC	CASSSGLQSYEQYF
TRBV6-5	.	TRBJ1-2	many	TGTGCCAGCACTGGCGGAGCTAACTATGGCTACACCTTC	CASTGGANYGYTF
TRBV20-1	TRBD2	TRBJ2-5	many	TGCAGTGCTCGGGGGGACCAAGAGACCCAGTACTTC	CSARGDQETQYF
TRBV4-3	.	TRBJ2-7	.	TGCGCCAGCAGCCATAAGACAGCCTCCTACGAGCAGTACTTC	CASSHKTASYEQYF
TRBV7-3	TRBD2	TRBJ2-1	many	TGTGCCAGCAGCTTAATCGTAGCGGGAGGGGACAATGAGCAGTTCTTC	CASSLIVAGGDNEQFF
TRBV24-1	TRBD2	TRBJ2-1	many	TGTGCCACCAGTTGGGGGACTAGCGGGAGCTCCTACAATGAGCAGTTCTTC	CATSWGTSGSSYNEQFF
TRBV4-1	.	TRBJ1-5	many	TGCGCCAGCAGCCAAGATATAACATGGGATCAGCCCCAGCATTTT	CASSQDITWDQPQHF
TRBV7-2	TRBD1	TRBJ2-7	many	TGTGCCAGCAGCTGGTCGGTCCAGGGGGCAGAAAGCGAGCAGTACTTC	CASSWSVQGAESEQYF
TRBV3-1	TRBD2	TRBJ2-7	few	TGTGCCAGCAGCCAAGATATGACTAGCGGTTTAGTCTTC	CASSQDMTSGLVF
TRBV20-1	.	TRBJ1-3	medium-sized	TGCAGTGCTAGTGCTGGAAACACCATATATTTT	CSASAGNTIYF
TRBV18	.	TRBJ2-7	medium-sized	TGTGCCAGCTCACCTTCGACAGGCCAAGGGACCTACGAGCAGTACTTC	CASSPSTGQGTYEQYF
TRBV29-1	.	TRBJ1-1	many	TGCAGCGTTGAACAAGTTTTAAACACTGAAGCTTTCTTT	CSVEQVLNTEAFF
TRBV5-4	.	TRBJ2-5	few	TGTGCCAGCAGCGCCCAAAAGGAGACCCAGTACTTC	CASSAQKETQYF
TRBV2	.	TRBJ2-3	many	TGTGCCAGCAGTGAGGACTCTTCCAAGGATACGCAGTATTTT	CASSEDSSKDTQYF
TRBV18	.	TRBJ2-5	many	TGTGCCAGCTCACCACCCAAGGACCGAGAGACCCAGTACTTC	CASSPPKDRETQYF